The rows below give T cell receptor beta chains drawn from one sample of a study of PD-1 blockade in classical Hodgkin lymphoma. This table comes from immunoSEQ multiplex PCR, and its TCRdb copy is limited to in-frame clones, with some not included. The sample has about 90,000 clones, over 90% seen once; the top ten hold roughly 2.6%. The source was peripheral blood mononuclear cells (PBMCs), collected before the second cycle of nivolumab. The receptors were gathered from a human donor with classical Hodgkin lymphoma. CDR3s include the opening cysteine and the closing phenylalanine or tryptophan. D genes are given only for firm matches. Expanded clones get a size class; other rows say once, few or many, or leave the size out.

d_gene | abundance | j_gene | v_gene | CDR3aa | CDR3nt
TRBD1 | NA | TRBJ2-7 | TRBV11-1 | CASSLVGTGFAYEQYF | TGTGCCAGCAGCTTAGTCGGGACAGGGTTTGCCTACGAGCAGTACTTC
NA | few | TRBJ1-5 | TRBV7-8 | CASSLGQGSLNQPQHF | TGTGCCAGCAGCTTAGGGCAGGGAAGTCTAAATCAGCCCCAGCATTTT
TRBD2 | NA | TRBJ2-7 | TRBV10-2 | CASTGGSYEQYF | TGCGCCAGCACGGGAGGGTCCTACGAGCAGTACTTC
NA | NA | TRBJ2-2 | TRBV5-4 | CASSSGIGELFF | TGTGCCAGCAGCTCCGGAATCGGGGAGCTGTTTTTT
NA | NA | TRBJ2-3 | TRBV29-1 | CSVRGVWPRSTDTQYF | TGCAGCGTCAGGGGTGTTTGGCCCCGAAGCACAGATACGCAGTATTTT
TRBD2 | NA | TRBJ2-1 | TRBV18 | CASSPVRGGVSLQNEQFF | TGTGCCAGCTCACCAGTCCGCGGGGGTGTCTCCTTACAGAATGAGCAGTTCTTC
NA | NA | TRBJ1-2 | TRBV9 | CASSVEGGFDYGYTF | TGTGCCAGCAGCGTAGAGGGAGGGTTCGACTATGGCTACACCTTC
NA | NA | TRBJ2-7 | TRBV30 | CAWSHTYEQYF | TGTGCCTGGAGTCATACCTACGAGCAGTACTTC
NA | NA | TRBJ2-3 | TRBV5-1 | CASSLLQGEPTSTDTQYF | TGCGCCAGCAGCCTACTACAGGGAGAACCTACTAGCACAGATACGCAGTATTTT
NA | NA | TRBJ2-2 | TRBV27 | CASSLREDSSGELFF | TGTGCCAGCAGTTTACGCGAGGACTCCAGCGGGGAGCTGTTTTTT
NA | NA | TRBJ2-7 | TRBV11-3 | CASSLFGGYEQYF | TGTGCCAGCAGCTTATTCGGCGGGTACGAGCAGTACTTC
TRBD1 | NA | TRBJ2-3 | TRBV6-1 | CASSEGWGQRTDTQYF | TGTGCCAGCAGTGAAGGTTGGGGACAGCGCACAGATACGCAGTATTTT
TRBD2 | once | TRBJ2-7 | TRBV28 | CASIRTSGTYEQYF | TGTGCCAGCATACGGACTAGCGGGACGTACGAGCAGTACTTC
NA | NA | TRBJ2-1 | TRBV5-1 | CASSLEEGNEQFF | TGCGCCAGCAGCTTGGAGGAGGGCAATGAGCAGTTCTTC
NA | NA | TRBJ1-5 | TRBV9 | CASSKGVRNQPQHF | TGTGCCAGCAGCAAGGGGGTACGCAATCAGCCCCAGCATTTT